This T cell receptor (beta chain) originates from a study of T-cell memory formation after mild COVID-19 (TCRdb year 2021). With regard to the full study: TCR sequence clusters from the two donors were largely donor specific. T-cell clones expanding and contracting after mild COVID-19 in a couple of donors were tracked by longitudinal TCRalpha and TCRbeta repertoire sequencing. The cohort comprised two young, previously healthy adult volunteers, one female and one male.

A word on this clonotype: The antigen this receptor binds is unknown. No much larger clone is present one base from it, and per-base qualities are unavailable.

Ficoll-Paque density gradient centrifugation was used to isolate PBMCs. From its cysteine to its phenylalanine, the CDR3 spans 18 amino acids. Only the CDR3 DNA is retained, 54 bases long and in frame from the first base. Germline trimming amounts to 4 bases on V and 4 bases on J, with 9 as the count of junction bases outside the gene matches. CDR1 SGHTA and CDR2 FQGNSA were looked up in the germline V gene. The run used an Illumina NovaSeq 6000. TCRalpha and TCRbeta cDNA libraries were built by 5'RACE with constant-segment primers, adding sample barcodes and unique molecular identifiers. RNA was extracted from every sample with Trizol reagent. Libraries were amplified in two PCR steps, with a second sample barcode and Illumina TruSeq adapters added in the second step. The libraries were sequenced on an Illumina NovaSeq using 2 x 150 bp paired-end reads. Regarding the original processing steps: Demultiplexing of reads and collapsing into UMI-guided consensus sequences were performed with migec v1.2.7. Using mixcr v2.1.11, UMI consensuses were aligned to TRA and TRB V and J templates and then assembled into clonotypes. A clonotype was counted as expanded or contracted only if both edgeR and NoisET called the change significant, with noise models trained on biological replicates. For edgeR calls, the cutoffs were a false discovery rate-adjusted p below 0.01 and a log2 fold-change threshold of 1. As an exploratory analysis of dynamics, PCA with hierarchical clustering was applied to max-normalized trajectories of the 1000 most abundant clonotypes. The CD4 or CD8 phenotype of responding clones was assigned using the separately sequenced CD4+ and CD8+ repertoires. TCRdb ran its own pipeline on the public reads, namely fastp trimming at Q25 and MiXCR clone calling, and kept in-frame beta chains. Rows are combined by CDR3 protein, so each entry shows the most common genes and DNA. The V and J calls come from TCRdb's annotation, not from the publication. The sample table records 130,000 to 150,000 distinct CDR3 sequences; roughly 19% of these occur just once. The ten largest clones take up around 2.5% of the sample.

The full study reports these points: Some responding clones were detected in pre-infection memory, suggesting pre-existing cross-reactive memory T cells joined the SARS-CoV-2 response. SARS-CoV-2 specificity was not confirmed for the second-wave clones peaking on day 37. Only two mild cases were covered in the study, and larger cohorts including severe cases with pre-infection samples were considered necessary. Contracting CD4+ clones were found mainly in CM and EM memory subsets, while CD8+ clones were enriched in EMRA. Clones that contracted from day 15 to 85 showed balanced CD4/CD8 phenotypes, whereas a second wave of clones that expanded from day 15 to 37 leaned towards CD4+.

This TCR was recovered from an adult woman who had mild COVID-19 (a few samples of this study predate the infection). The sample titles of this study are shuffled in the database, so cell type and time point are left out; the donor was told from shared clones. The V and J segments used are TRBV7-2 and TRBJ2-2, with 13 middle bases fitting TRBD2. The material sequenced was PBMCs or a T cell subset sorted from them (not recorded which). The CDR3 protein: CASSSSGLAGAGTGELFF. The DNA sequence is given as TGTGCCAGCAGCTCTTCAGGACTAGCGGGAGCAGGCACCGGGGAGCTGTTTTTT.